A single sample gave rise to the 17 T cell receptor beta chains below, sequenced in a study of blood T cell repertoires in COVID-19. The table came from immunoSEQ multiplex PCR; TCRdb's copy has only in-frame clones and leaves some out. Counted here are 410,000 or so clones, 75% to 90% occurring once; the ten biggest clones make up 1.5% to 1.7%. Sequencing input: peripheral blood. These TCRs come from a woman aged 35 to 49 with COVID-19, enrolled during active disease.

The chain joins TRBV7-4 to TRBJ1-2, with D perhaps TRBD1 (5 bases). V lost 1 base and J lost 0, with 9 bases in between. CDR1 is SGHVT, CDR2 SQSDAQ, per germline. The CDR3 contains 15 residues. In DNA, the CDR3 is TGTGCCAGCAGCTTAGATACAGGAGCTAACTATGGCTACACCTTC. This sequence encodes CASSLDTGANYGYTF.

The rearrangement joins TRBV5-1 to TRBJ2-3; 11 bases line up with TRBD2. The CDR3 extends over 20 amino acids. Per germline, CDR1 SGHRS and CDR2 YFSETQ. V shed 2 bases, J shed 2 bases, and the junction held 16 bases outside the gene matches. The CDR3 region is CASSLPQRTGTSGYTDTQYF. The CDR3 DNA sequence: TGCGCCAGCAGCTTACCCCAACGGACAGGGACTAGCGGCTACACAGATACGCAGTATTTT.

This rearrangement joins TRBV6-2 or TRBV6-3 to TRBJ1-4; tentatively, D is TRBD1 (6 bases). Germline CDR1 reads MNHEY; CDR2 reads SVGEGT. CDR3 size: 17 residues. The V end was cut by 5 bases, the J end by 0 bases, with 16 bases between. CDR3 DNA: TGTGCCAGCAGTCGCGACAGGAAAGTTGCAACTAATGAAAAACTGTTTTTT. Translating it yields CASSRDRKVATNEKLFF.

In DNA form, the CDR3 reads TGTGCCAGCAGACCTGGGACAGGGACCGGCTACACCTTC. This codes for CASRPGTGTGYTF. This chain joins TRBV6-5 and TRBJ1-2, with 9 bases lining up with TRBD1. The germline gives CDR1 MNHEY, CDR2 SVGAGI. The V segment lost 6 bases and the J segment 8 bases; nucleotides outside the gene matches: 7. The CDR3 spans 13 residues.

V and J are TRBV7-3 and TRBJ2-7, with 9 bases lining up with TRBD1. The CDR3 is made up of 15 amino acids. Germline V gene data show CDR1 as SGHTA and CDR2 as FQGTGA. The V segment lost 3 bases and the J segment 2 bases; nucleotides outside the gene matches: 5. In DNA form, the CDR3 reads TGTGCCAGCAGCTTTGGGACAGGGAGTACCTACGAGCAGTACTTC. Translated: CASSFGTGSTYEQYF.

V usage is TRBV5-1 and J usage is TRBJ2-3; the match to TRBD2 covers 11 bases. Germline V gene lookup returns CDR1 SGHRS and CDR2 YFSETQ. J lost 0 bases, V lost 4 bases, and 4 bases had no gene match. The CDR3 has 16 residues. In DNA form, the CDR3 reads TGCGCCAGCAGCCAGGGACTAGCGGATAGCACAGATACGCAGTATTTT. Amino acids: CASSQGLADSTDTQYF.

This clone was observed a single time. The CDR3 DNA sequence: TGTGCCAGCAGCTCCCCACTAGCGAATGAGCAGTTCTTC. Amino acids: CASSSPLANEQFF. The V gene is TRBV7-2, the J gene TRBJ2-1; 7 bases map to TRBD2. The CDR3 contains 13 residues. Per germline, CDR1 SGHTA and CDR2 FQGNSA. After removal of 4 bases from V and 7 bases from J, the junction contained 4 bases not matched to a gene.

The chain has TRBV7-8 and TRBJ2-7, with TRBD1 as a possible D gene (6 bases). V was cut by 1 base and J by 3 bases, with 19 bases left in between. The CDR3 has 17 amino acids. CDR1 and CDR2 from the germline V gene are SGHVS and FQNEAQ. CDR3 in DNA: TGTGCCAGCAGCTTAGGGCGATTAACAGGGAAACTCTACGAGCAGTACTTC. It specifies CASSLGRLTGKLYEQYF. Full variable domain (missing parts from reference TRBV7-8 and TRBJ2-7): GAGVSQSPRYKVAKRGQDVALRCDPISGHVSLFWYQQALGQGPEFLTYFQNEAQLDKSGLPSDRFFAERPEGSVSTLKIQRTQQEDSAVYLCASSLGRLTGKLYEQYFGPGTRLTVT.

The rearrangement joins TRBV5-6 to TRBJ2-1, with a weak D call TRBD1 (6 bases). From germline, CDR1 is SGHDT and CDR2 YYEEEE. The CDR3 covers 14 residues. V gave up 3 bases and J gave up 6 bases, with 13 bases separating them. CDR3 sequence reads: CASSSGTLSNEQFF. The CDR3 nucleotides are TGTGCCAGCAGCTCTGGGACACTCTCCAATGAGCAGTTCTTC.

This clone was observed a handful of times. The V call is TRBV10-3, the J call TRBJ1-1, with 9 bases aligning to TRBD1. This CDR3 has 16 amino acids. In germline, CDR1 is ENHRY, CDR2 SYGVKD. V lost 2 bases to trimming and J lost 1 base; unmatched junction nucleotides: 5. The chain's CDR3 is CAISERGQGGNTEAFF. The CDR3 DNA reads TGTGCCATCAGTGAGCGGGGACAGGGCGGGAACACTGAAGCTTTCTTT.

This clone was observed a few times. The CDR3 DNA sequence: TGCAGCGTTTCCAGACTAGCGGGAGACGAGCAGTACTTC. Protein sequence: CSVSRLAGDEQYF. The V call is TRBV29-1, the J call TRBJ2-7; 12 bases agree with TRBD2. Germline values: CDR1 SQVTM, CDR2 ANQGSEA. There are 13 residues in the CDR3. V shed 5 bases, J shed 5 bases, and the junction held 4 bases outside the gene matches.

The chain couples TRBV6-5 to TRBJ1-6; D is uncertain. Trimming stripped 6 bases from V and 11 bases from J, with 14 bases between. The CDR3 runs 13 residues. CDR1 and CDR2 from the germline V gene are MNHEY and SVGAGI. Here the CDR3 reads CASSPTGGPPLHF. The DNA of the CDR3 is TGTGCCAGCAGCCCCACGGGAGGTCCACCCCTCCACTTT.

V usage is TRBV28 and J usage is TRBJ2-1; D possibly corresponds to TRBD2 (6 bases). With 4 bases removed from V and 10 bases from J, the gap between germline ends came to 14 bases. CDR3 size: 13 residues. The germline CDR1 and CDR2 sequences are MDHEN and SYDVKM. This CDR3 reads CASSSMTRREQFF. The CDR3 DNA follows: TGTGCCAGCAGTTCCATGACTAGAAGAGAGCAGTTCTTC.

The chain has TRBV6-5 and TRBJ1-1; 8 nucleotides agree with TRBD1. This CDR3 comprises 14 residues. CDR1 is MNHEY and CDR2 is SVGAGI in the germline V gene. Trimming removed 6 bases from V and 6 bases from J; junction bases left unmatched: 9. CDR3 loop: CASRRGQGGAEAFF. CDR3 DNA: TGTGCCAGCAGGCGCGGACAGGGTGGGGCTGAAGCTTTCTTT.

V is TRBV4-1 and J is TRBJ1-2; tentative D call: TRBD1 (5 bases). This CDR3 has 15 amino acids. Per germline, CDR1 MGHRA and CDR2 YSYEKL. Trimming removed 4 bases from V and 2 bases from J, with 14 bases in between. CDR3 sequence (DNA): TGCGCCAGCAGCCCTTCCGACAGCCTCAACTATGGCTACACCTTC. Its translation: CASSPSDSLNYGYTF.

The chain couples TRBV29-1 to TRBJ1-4; a possible D gene is TRBD1 (5 bases). The germline V gene encodes CDR1 SQVTM and CDR2 ANQGSEA. CDR3 length: 14 amino acids. V lost 0 bases, J lost 7 bases, and 12 bases lay in between. CDR3: CSVEDQGRGEKLFF. In nucleotides, the CDR3 is TGCAGCGTTGAAGACCAAGGGAGGGGTGAAAAACTGTTTTTT.

This clone was recorded once. The V call is TRBV4-1, the J call TRBJ1-3; 8 bases agree with TRBD1. V shed 5 bases, J shed 8 bases, and the junction held 11 bases outside the gene matches. This CDR3 is built from 15 residues. In germline, CDR1 is MGHRA, CDR2 YSYEKL. Here the CDR3 DNA reads TGCGCCAGCAGCTCCCGGACAGGGATGACGGACACCATATATTTT. Its protein is CASSSRTGMTDTIYF.